Below, 9 T cell receptor beta chains from the same sample are listed, as sequenced in a study of regulatory T cells in long-lasting Graves disease. Researchers made TCR beta libraries by using iRepertoire HTBI primers and running Arm-PCR on CDR3 regions. TCRdb analysed the multiplex PCR reads with MiXCR anew, one entry per CDR3 protein. The sample holds hundreds of thousands of distinct CDR3 sequences, 15% to 19% seen once. Time point described: newly diagnosed GD, antithyroid drugs for less than 3 months. RNA from PBMCs was the source of the TCR library. The sample consisted of peripheral blood mononuclear cells (PBMCs), taken at new diagnosis, from a patient treated with antithyroid drugs. Receptors were obtained from a female donor with Graves disease.

This clonotype was detected many times. The chain combines TRBV10-2 with TRBJ1-1; D not certain. Germline CDR1 WSHSY, CDR2 SAAADI. Trimming removed 3 bases at V and 5 bases at J, with 13 bases between. The CDR3 sequence is 14 residues long. The CDR3 bases are TGCGCCAGCAGTGAAACCAAATACGGGACTGAAGCTTTCTTT. The encoded protein is CASSETKYGTEAFF.

This clonotype was seen ten or more times. The chain is built from TRBV6-2 or TRBV6-3 and TRBJ2-1; 8 positions agree with TRBD2. From germline, CDR1 is MNHEY and CDR2 SVGEGT. The CDR3 spans 15 residues. With 2 bases clipped from V and 5 bases from J, the junction kept 5 bases outside the gene matches. The CDR3 DNA reads as TGTGCCAGCAGTTACAGGGTAGCGGGGAACAATGAGCAGTTCTTC. Translating gives CASSYRVAGNNEQFF.

This clonotype occurred a few times. The CDR3 region has the DNA TGCGCCAGCAGCTTGGGCGGACAGGGGACCTCACCCCTCCACTTT. Translation gives CASSLGGQGTSPLHF. The chain combines TRBV5-1 with TRBJ1-6, with 9 bases matching TRBD1. Trimming removed 0 bases from V and 10 bases from J; junction bases left unmatched: 5. Germline V gene data show CDR1 as SGHRS and CDR2 as YFSETQ. The CDR3 length is 15 residues.

J is TRBJ1-2 and V is TRBV4-2; D gene ambiguous. Trimming stripped 1 base from V and 7 bases from J, with 13 bases between. The CDR3 length is 14 residues. Germline V gives CDR1 LGHNA, CDR2 YNFKEQ. CDR3 residues: CASSQVGQNRGYTF. DNA of the CDR3: TGTGCCAGCAGCCAAGTAGGGCAAAACCGTGGCTACACCTTC.

There are a few counts of this clonotype. The gene calls are TRBV19 and TRBJ1-4; D not certain. CDR1 is LNHDA and CDR2 is SQIVND in the germline V gene (reference sequence). The V and J ends lost 4 bases and 3 bases respectively, with 15 bases between them. This CDR3 is 16 amino acids long. CDR3 in DNA: TGTGCCAGTAGTAGTCTGATCCGGGTGGCTAATGAAAAACTGTTTTTT. Translation: CASSSLIRVANEKLFF.

The CDR3, as DNA: TGCAGCGCCCAAGGCCTAGCGGGAGGGCCTATAACAGATACGCAGTATTTT. It specifies CSAQGLAGGPITDTQYF. The chain links TRBV29-1 to TRBJ2-3, with 12 bases lining up with TRBD2. V lost 7 bases, J lost 3 bases, and 14 bases stayed unmatched. The CDR3 contains 17 residues. Germline V gives CDR1 SQVTM, CDR2 ANQGSEA.

The rearrangement joins TRBV6-9 to TRBJ2-1; 7 nucleotides match TRBD1. This CDR3 is built from 17 residues. Trimming cost V 3 bases and J 1 base; bases outside gene matches: 9. Germline lookup yields CDR1 MNHGY and CDR2 SVAAGI. The CDR3 coding sequence is TGTGCCAGCAGTTACTCCAAACAGGGGCCGTCCTACAATGAGCAGTTCTTC. Translating it yields CASSYSKQGPSYNEQFF.

This clonotype was observed many times. The gene calls are TRBV4-1 and TRBJ1-1; 8 bases are shared with TRBD1. CDR3 length: 15 residues. Trimming took 4 bases from V and 5 from J; bases not matched to a gene: 9. Germline CDR1 is MGHRA and CDR2 is YSYEKL. The CDR3 sequence: CASSRTQGAVTEAFF. As DNA, the CDR3 is TGCGCCAGCAGCCGCACCCAGGGGGCGGTTACTGAAGCTTTCTTT.

In this sample, this clonotype turned up many times. V and J are TRBV7-9 and TRBJ2-1, with 16 bases matching TRBD2. Germline V lookup: CDR1 SEHNR, CDR2 FQNEAQ (reference sequence). J was trimmed by 5 bases and V by 3 bases; bases with no gene match: 4. The CDR3 sequence is 17 residues long. The CDR3 here is CASSLRGLAGGDNEQFF. The CDR3 nucleotides are TGTGCCAGCAGCTTGAGGGGACTAGCGGGAGGGGACAATGAGCAGTTCTTC.